This entry describes one T cell receptor (beta chain). In the original workflow: Estimated nucleated cell counts came from reference gene primer amplification. Measured with immunoSEQ multiplex PCR; TCRdb has only the in-frame clones, and not every one. V and J calls and clone size are copied from that table; D and trimming were computed from the DNA. Among fewer than 50,000 clones listed, about 85% were seen once. This specimen belongs to a study of blood T cell repertoires in COVID-19. Study summary: Whether acute or convalescent, the COVID-19 samples came from the United States, Italy and Spain. PBMCs, B-cell-depleted T cells, or T cells provided the cDNA or gDNA that made up the material.

Germline V gene data show CDR1 as LNHDA and CDR2 as SQIVND (reference sequence). The junction had 6 bases not matched to a gene; V was cut back by 5 bases and J by 4 bases. The CDR3 sequence is 16 residues long. Input material: peripheral blood. The J gene is TRBJ2-1, the V gene TRBV19; 12 bases agree with TRBD2. The TCR comes from a woman aged 80 or older with acute or convalescent COVID-19. The CDR3 protein is CASSLGLAGPYNEQFF. The DNA for the CDR3 is TGTGCCAGTAGTCTAGGACTAGCGGGGCCTTACAATGAGCAGTTCTTC.